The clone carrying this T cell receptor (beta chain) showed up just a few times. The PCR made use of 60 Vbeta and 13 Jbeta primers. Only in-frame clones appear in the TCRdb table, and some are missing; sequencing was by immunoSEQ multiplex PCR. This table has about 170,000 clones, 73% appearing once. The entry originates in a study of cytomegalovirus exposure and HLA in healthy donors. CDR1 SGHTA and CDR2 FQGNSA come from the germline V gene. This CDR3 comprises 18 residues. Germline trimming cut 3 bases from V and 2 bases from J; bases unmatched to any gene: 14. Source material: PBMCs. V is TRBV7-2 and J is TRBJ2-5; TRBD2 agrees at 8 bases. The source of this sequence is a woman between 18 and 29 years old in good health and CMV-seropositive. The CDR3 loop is CASSFHSSSLAAQETQYF. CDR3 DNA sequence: TGTGCCAGCAGCTTCCACTCCTCTTCACTAGCGGCACAAGAGACCCAGTACTTC.